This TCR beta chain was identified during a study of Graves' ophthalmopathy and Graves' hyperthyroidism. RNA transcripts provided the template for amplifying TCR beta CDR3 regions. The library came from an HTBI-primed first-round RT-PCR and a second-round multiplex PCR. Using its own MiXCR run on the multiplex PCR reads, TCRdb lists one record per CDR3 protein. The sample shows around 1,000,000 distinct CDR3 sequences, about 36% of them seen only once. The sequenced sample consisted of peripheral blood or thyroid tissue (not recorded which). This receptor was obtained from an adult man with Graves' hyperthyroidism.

The CDR3, as DNA: TGCGCCAGCAGCTTGGAAGTACGGGGGGGAGAAAAACTGTTTTTT. It yields the protein CASSLEVRGGEKLFF. The chain combines TRBV5-1 with TRBJ1-4; D perhaps matches TRBD1 (5 bases). This CDR3 has 15 amino acids. Germline CDR1 and CDR2: SGHRS and YFSETQ. Deletions cut 0 bases from V and 8 bases from J, with 14 bases between.